This T cell receptor (beta chain) was identified in a study of blood T cell repertoires in COVID-19. As for the study in general: Collection of acute and convalescent COVID-19 samples took place in the United States, Italy and Spain. T cells, B-cell-depleted T cells, or PBMCs provided the cDNA or gDNA that served as material.

This CDR3 is built from 16 residues. Profiled with immunoSEQ multiplex PCR; TCRdb holds only in-frame clones, not every one. Of around 70,000 clones listed, roughly three quarters are singletons. Sequencing used peripheral blood. This receptor was taken from an older man with acute or convalescent COVID-19. This rearrangement joins TRBV21-1 to TRBJ2-1; the tabulated D call, TRBD2, remains unverified against the DNA. TRBV21-1 is listed as a pseudogene. The CDR3: CASSLGTSGRAHEQFF. The CDR3 DNA follows: TGTGCCAGCAGCCTGGGAACTAGCGGGAGGGCCCATGAGCAGTTCTTC.